The 6 T cell receptor beta chains reported below all come from one sample, sequenced in a study of blood T cells in healthy people across ages. Using a J-beta primer mix together with a sample-barcoded 5' primer, a second PCR was run for about 6 to 12 cycles. MiXCR, run by TCRdb on the 5' RACE reads, gives a single entry per CDR3 protein. The profile shows approximately 1.5 million distinct CDR3 sequences, about 31% of them singletons. Sequenced sample: blood. These receptors all stem from a woman aged 25 to 39 in good health.

This chain links TRBV20-1 with TRBJ2-1; D remains unclear. The V end was cut by 5 bases, the J end by 7 bases, with 21 bases between. Germline V CDR1 and CDR2: DFQATT, SNEGSKA (reference sequence). There are 15 residues in the CDR3. In DNA, the CDR3 is TGCAGTGCTGGGCCTAGGGCGGACGTTATAAATGAGCAGTTCTTC. It encodes CSAGPRADVINEQFF.

The chain uses TRBV15 and TRBJ2-7, with a possible D match to TRBD1 (5 bases). CDR1 is LNHNV and CDR2 is YYDKDF in the germline V gene (reference sequence). The CDR3 loop spans 13 amino acids. Trimming shortened V by 5 bases and J by 0 bases, and 8 bases separated the two germline ends. CDR3 DNA: TGTGCCACCAGCGTCAGGGTCTCCTACGAGCAGTACTTC. Its protein product is CATSVRVSYEQYF.

This clonotype has a count of ten or more. An end of the junction does not agree with germline; a read error may underlie this. Written as DNA, the CDR3 is TGCGCCAGCACCTTGATCCGTGGCGAGGAGACCCAGTACTTC. Translating it yields CASTLIRGEETQYF. V usage is TRBV5-1 and J usage is TRBJ2-5; D not certain. The CDR3 loop spans 14 amino acids. Germline CDR1 is SGHRS and CDR2 is YFSETQ.

This clonotype was observed a handful of times. This chain links TRBV20-1 with TRBJ1-1; the D gene is possibly TRBD1 (5 bases). The CDR3 spans 12 residues. Trimming shortened V by 3 bases and J by 5 bases, and 10 bases separated the two germline ends. The germline gives CDR1 DFQATT, CDR2 SNEGSKA (reference sequence). CDR3 DNA: TGCAGTGCTAGGCCAACAGGAACTGAAGCTTTCTTT. Translating gives CSARPTGTEAFF.

This clonotype was detected many times. This rearrangement joins TRBV29-1 to TRBJ2-5; a weak D match, TRBD2 (7 bases). The CDR3 runs 13 residues. Between the trimmed V and J ends, which lost 4 bases and 2 bases, there was a span of 11 bases. Germline assignment: CDR1 SQVTM and CDR2 ANQGSEA. In DNA form, the CDR3 reads TGCAGCGTTGGGGGGGGCACGCAAGAGACCCAGTACTTC. It yields the protein CSVGGGTQETQYF.

The CDR3 nucleotides read TGTGCCAGCAGTCCCCCCTCCGTTAGGGTATATGGCTACACCTTC. Its protein product is CASSPPSVRVYGYTF. The chain links TRBV7-2 to TRBJ1-2; D unresolved. There are 15 residues in the CDR3. V was cut by 6 bases and J by 5 bases, with 19 bases left in between. Germline V CDR1 and CDR2: SGHTA, FQGNSA. Full variable domain (outside the CDR3, taken from reference TRBV7-2 and TRBJ1-2): GAGVSQSPSNKVTEKGKDVELRCDPISGHTALYWYRQSLGQGLEFLIYFQGNSAPDKSGLPSDRFSAERTGGSVSTLTIQRTQQEDSAVYLCASSPPSVRVYGYTFGSGTRLTVV.